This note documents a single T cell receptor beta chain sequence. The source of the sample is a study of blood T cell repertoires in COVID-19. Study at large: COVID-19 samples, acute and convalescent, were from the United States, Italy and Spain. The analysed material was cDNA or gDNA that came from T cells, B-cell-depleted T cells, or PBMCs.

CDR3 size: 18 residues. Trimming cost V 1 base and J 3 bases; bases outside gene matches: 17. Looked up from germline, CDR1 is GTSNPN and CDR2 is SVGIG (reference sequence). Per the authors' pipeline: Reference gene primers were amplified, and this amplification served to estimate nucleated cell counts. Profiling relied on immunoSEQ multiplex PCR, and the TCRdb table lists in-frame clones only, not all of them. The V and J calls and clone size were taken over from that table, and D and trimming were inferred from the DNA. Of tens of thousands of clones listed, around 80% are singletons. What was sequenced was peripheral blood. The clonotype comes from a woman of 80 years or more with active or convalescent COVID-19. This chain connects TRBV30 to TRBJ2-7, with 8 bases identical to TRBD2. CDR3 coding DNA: TGTGCCTGGAGTGATTTTCCTTTTGGCGGGGGGTCCTTCTACGAGCAGTACTTC. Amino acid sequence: CAWSDFPFGGGSFYEQYF.